Presented here are 31 T cell receptor beta chains from one specimen sequenced in a study of human T cells and chemical hapten exposure. Time point reported: patch test 2, 6 weeks after DPC sensitization. As for treatment: therapeutic diphenylcyclopropenone sensitization with weekly scalp DPC. One entry per CDR3 protein results from TCRdb running MiXCR on the RACE reads. The table has a few hundred thousand distinct CDR3 sequences, about 6% seen once. The source was whole blood, collected in connection with sensitization to the hapten diphenylcyclopropenone (DPC). The receptors here all came from a woman between 18 and 29 years old with alopecia areata. Some clones in this sample may be carry-over from other donors' samples.

The table lists this clonotype with many counts. The CDR3 sequence: CSANGGGMETQYF. CDR3 sequence (DNA): TGCAGTGCAAACGGGGGGGGAATGGAGACCCAGTACTTC. The V gene is TRBV20-1, the J gene TRBJ2-5, with 8 bases that match TRBD2. The J segment lost 5 bases and the V segment lost 6 bases, leaving 8 bases of the junction unmatched. Germline V CDR1 and CDR2: DFQATT, SNEGSKA (reference sequence). This CDR3 is 13 amino acids long.

This clonotype turned up a few times. The chain is built from TRBV20-1 and TRBJ1-5; 11 bases align to TRBD1. This CDR3 contains 15 residues. Germline CDR1 and CDR2: DFQATT and SNEGSKA (reference sequence). J lost 8 bases, V lost 4 bases, and 10 bases had no gene match. In DNA form, the CDR3 reads TGCAGTGCTACCGAGATGGACAGGGGGCTAGAGCCCCAGCATTTT. Translation gives CSATEMDRGLEPQHF.

This clonotype was seen more than once but under ten times. The V and J genes are TRBV5-5 and TRBJ2-3, with 9 bases aligning to TRBD2. Losses at the gene ends were 7 bases for V and 1 base for J; bases not matched to a gene: 7. In germline, CDR1 is SGHKS, CDR2 YYEKEE (reference sequence). The CDR3 contains 15 residues. The CDR3 DNA reads as TGTGCCAGCGGCGAGGTAGCGGGGGGCACAGATACGCAGTATTTT. Protein: CASGEVAGGTDTQYF.

This clonotype was counted at least ten times. This chain links TRBV5-5 with TRBJ1-1; TRBD1 might be the D (5 bases). V was cut by 3 bases and J by 5 bases, with 17 bases left in between. The length of the CDR3 is 15 residues. Germline CDR1 reads SGHKS; CDR2 reads YYEKEE (reference sequence). This CDR3 is CASSSDLLQGTEAFF. CDR3 coding DNA: TGTGCCAGCAGCTCGGACCTACTCCAGGGTACTGAAGCTTTCTTT.

This clonotype was picked up many times. The rearrangement uses TRBV19 and TRBJ2-1, with 11 bases fitting TRBD1. Germline CDR1 is LNHDA and CDR2 is SQIVND (reference sequence). The trim removed 1 base at V and 7 bases at J, leaving 9 bases unmatched. This CDR3 spans 17 amino acids. The CDR3 DNA reads as TGTGCCAGTAGTATAGCTTACCGGGACAGGGGGTTGAATGAGCAGTTCTTC. It is translated as CASSIAYRDRGLNEQFF.

This clonotype was counted only a few times. This rearrangement joins TRBV4-3 to TRBJ2-7; 8 nucleotides match TRBD1. V lost 1 base and J lost 5; bases outside the gene matches: 7. The germline V gene encodes CDR1 LGHNA and CDR2 YSLEER. This CDR3 comprises 15 residues. In DNA, the CDR3 is TGCGCCAGCAGCCAAGGTGTCAGGGGGCGCAACGAGCAGTACTTC. This codes for CASSQGVRGRNEQYF.

There are many counts of this clonotype. V is TRBV4-3 and J is TRBJ1-4, with D possibly being TRBD1 (5 bases). The germline CDR1 and CDR2 sequences are LGHNA and YSLEER. This CDR3 has 15 residues. V gave up 4 bases and J gave up 0 bases, with 9 bases separating them. For the CDR3, the DNA is TGCGCCAGCAGCCGATTGACAGCAACTAATGAAAAACTGTTTTTT. This sequence encodes CASSRLTATNEKLFF.

This clonotype appeared many times. The CDR3 spells CASSLEVSGANVLTF. CDR3 coding DNA: TGTGCCAGCAGTCTCGAAGTGTCTGGGGCCAACGTCCTGACTTTC. The V gene is TRBV6-2 or TRBV6-3, the J gene TRBJ2-6; D is unclear. V was shortened by 5 bases and J by 1 base, with 9 bases between the two germline ends. The CDR3 runs to 15 residues. Germline-derived CDR1 and CDR2 are MNHEY and SVGEGT.

The J gene is TRBJ1-5, the V gene TRBV20-1; tentative D call: TRBD1 (6 bases). CDR3 length: 17 amino acids. V lost 0 bases and J lost 3, with 18 bases in between. Per the germline V gene, CDR1 is DFQATT and CDR2 is SNEGSKA (reference sequence). CDR3 nucleotide sequence: TGCAGTGCTAGAGATGTTGGGCAGGGGAGCTTCAATCAGCCCCAGCATTTT. This translates into CSARDVGQGSFNQPQHF.

Note on this clonotype: Germline is not matched at one junction end, which may reflect a read error. The genes are TRBV12-5 and TRBJ2-5; D unresolved. Germline-derived CDR1 and CDR2 are LGHNT and FRNRAP. There are 9 residues in the CDR3. CDR3 nucleotide sequence: TGTGCTAGTGGTTTGCCCCAAGACTTC. Protein product: CASGLPQDF. Supplemented by reference TRBV12-5 and TRBJ2-5, the full variable domain reads DARVTQTPRHKVTEMGQEVTMRCQPILGHNTVFWYRQTMMQGLELLAYFRNRAPLDDSGMPKDRFSAEMPDATLATLKIQPSEPRDSAVYFCASGLPQDFGPGTRLLVL.

This chain connects TRBV18 to TRBJ2-1, with D possibly being TRBD1 (6 bases). This CDR3 contains 15 residues. In germline, CDR1 is KGHSH, CDR2 LQKENI. The germline V and J ends were trimmed by 2 bases and 8 bases, with 16 bases remaining between them. DNA for the CDR3: TGTGCCAGCTCACCATATATATCAGGGGACGATGAGCAGTTCTTC. This translates into CASSPYISGDDEQFF.

The V and J genes are TRBV20-1 and TRBJ2-7, with 7 positions matching TRBD2. Losses at the gene ends were 5 bases for V and 3 bases for J; bases not matched to a gene: 13. Germline CDR1 reads DFQATT; CDR2 reads SNEGSKA (reference sequence). This CDR3 is 15 amino acids long. The CDR3 here is CSAPLAVRAGYEQYF. The CDR3 DNA follows: TGCAGTGCTCCCCTAGCGGTTCGAGCTGGCTACGAGCAGTACTTC.

This clonotype has at least ten counts. This chain links TRBV2 with TRBJ1-1; 8 bases map to TRBD1. The length of the CDR3 is 15 residues. V shed 0 bases, J shed 5 bases, and the junction held 5 bases outside the gene matches. Germline lookup yields CDR1 SNHLY and CDR2 FYNNEI. The CDR3 bases are TGTGCCAGCAGTGAAGCGGGGACAGGCTATACTGAAGCTTTCTTT. Translating it yields CASSEAGTGYTEAFF. Full variable domain (missing parts from reference TRBV2 and TRBJ1-1): EPEVTQTPSHQVTQMGQEVILRCVPISNHLYFYWYRQILGQKVEFLVSFYNNEISEKSEIFDDQFSVERPDGSNFTLKIRSTKLEDSAMYFCASSEAGTGYTEAFFGQGTRLTVV.

This clonotype has ten or more counts. The chain couples TRBV4-1 to TRBJ1-2; unclear D gene. Germline V lookup: CDR1 MGHRA, CDR2 YSYEKL. This CDR3 is built from 16 residues. Trimming pared 3 bases from V and 5 bases from J, leaving 19 bases between. The CDR3 DNA is TGCGCCAGCAGCCAGTTGTGGCAGGTGCTTGAGTATGGCTACACCTTC. Translating gives CASSQLWQVLEYGYTF.

There are many counts of this clonotype. The genes are TRBV6-6 and TRBJ2-2; no clear D gene. The CDR3 length is 17 residues. Germline values: CDR1 MNHNY, CDR2 SVGAGI (reference sequence). V was shortened by 2 bases and J by 0 bases, with 13 bases between the two germline ends. The DNA for the CDR3 is TGTGCCAGCAGTTACGGCAGGTCCATGCCGAACACCGGGGAGCTGTTTTTT. Protein product: CASSYGRSMPNTGELFF.

The genes are TRBV6-2 or TRBV6-3 and TRBJ1-1, with D possibly matching TRBD1 (5 bases). This CDR3 has 18 amino acids. Looked up from germline, CDR1 is MNHEY and CDR2 is SVGEGT. V was pared by 2 bases and J by 4 bases, with 23 bases between. The CDR3 region is CASSYSLSDTPMATEAFF. CDR3 nucleotides: TGTGCCAGCAGTTACAGTTTGTCGGACACCCCCATGGCCACTGAAGCTTTCTTT.

Many counts were recorded for this clonotype. The chain is built from TRBV6-2 or TRBV6-3 and TRBJ2-7, with D possibly matching TRBD1 (6 bases). Germline CDR1 and CDR2: MNHEY and SVGEGT. The CDR3 has 13 amino acids. V shed 5 bases and J shed 3 bases, with 11 bases lying between them. The CDR3 spells CASSRGHVYEQYF. Here the CDR3 DNA reads TGTGCCAGCAGTCGGGGACATGTCTACGAGCAGTACTTC.

This clonotype was detected many times. This sequence joins TRBV7-2 and TRBJ1-2; D not certain. The germline V gene has CDR1 SGHTA and CDR2 FQGNSA. V lost 2 bases to trimming and J lost 0 bases, with 13 bases between them. There are 16 residues in the CDR3. The DNA of the CDR3 is TGTGCCAGCAGCTTATCTGGCCTTACTTCTAACTATGGCTACACCTTC. Translating it yields CASSLSGLTSNYGYTF.

The chain carries TRBV6-5 and TRBJ1-1, with D possibly matching TRBD1 (5 bases). This CDR3 spans 16 amino acids. V lost 0 bases and J 1 base, leaving 12 bases between the germline ends. The germline CDR1 and CDR2 sequences are MNHEY and SVGAGI. CDR3 in DNA: TGTGCCAGCAGTTACTCGACATGGGGCAAGAACACTGAAGCTTTCTTT. This encodes CASSYSTWGKNTEAFF.

This clonotype was seen only a few times. This sequence joins TRBV12-3 or TRBV12-4 and TRBJ1-1; 8 nucleotides agree with TRBD1. V dropped 6 bases and J dropped 6; count of bases not matched to a gene: 12. CDR3 size: 15 residues. This CDR3 is CASRRTGQGWAEAFF. The CDR3 bases are TGTGCCAGCAGGCGAACCGGACAGGGATGGGCTGAAGCTTTCTTT.

The chain is built from TRBV18 and TRBJ1-2; D remains ambiguous. This CDR3 comprises 18 residues. The germline V and J ends were trimmed by 3 bases and 3 bases, with 23 bases remaining between them. The germline V gene has CDR1 KGHSH and CDR2 LQKENI. This CDR3 is CASSPPPVKGAEHYGYTF. The DNA of the CDR3 is TGTGCCAGCTCACCCCCGCCAGTTAAGGGCGCAGAACACTATGGCTACACCTTC.

This clonotype was observed a few times. The CDR3 reads CSGTGGKKNIQYF. CDR3 DNA sequence: TGCAGTGGGACAGGGGGAAAAAAAAACATTCAGTACTTC. The rearrangement joins TRBV20-1 to TRBJ2-4, with 10 bases fitting TRBD1. Unmatched junction bases numbered 4, after V lost 7 bases and J lost 4 bases. There are 13 residues in the CDR3. Per germline, CDR1 DFQATT and CDR2 SNEGSKA (reference sequence).

This clonotype came up a few times. The chain uses TRBV5-1 and TRBJ2-6; 10 bases map to TRBD1. The CDR3 sequence is 17 residues long. V shed 3 bases, J shed 0 bases, and the junction held 3 bases outside the gene matches. Germline V gene sequence: CDR1 SGHRS, CDR2 YFSETQ. The CDR3 DNA sequence: TGCGCCAGCAGCTCGGGACAGGGGAACTCTGGGGCCAACGTCCTGACTTTC. It codes for CASSSGQGNSGANVLTF.

This clonotype showed up just a few times. A single base separates this from a much larger clone, so it may be a read error. This sequence joins TRBV12-3 or TRBV12-4 and TRBJ1-5; a weak D match, TRBD1 (5 bases). Trimming left V 5 bases short and J 0 bases short, with 8 bases between. The length of the CDR3 is 14 residues. CDR3 sequence: CASSTTDSNQPQHF. CDR3 DNA: TGTGCCAGCAGTACGACAGATAGCAATCAGCCCCAGCATTTT.

This clonotype appeared many times. The V and J genes are TRBV7-9 and TRBJ1-1; no firm D call. This CDR3 spans 13 amino acids. Germline V lookup: CDR1 SEHNR, CDR2 FQNEAQ (reference sequence). Trimming shortened V by 3 bases and J by 1 base, and 6 bases separated the two germline ends. The CDR3 sequence is CASSLVQNTEAFF. CDR3 in DNA: TGTGCCAGCAGCTTGGTGCAGAACACTGAAGCTTTCTTT. Full variable domain (outside the CDR3, taken from reference TRBV7-9 and TRBJ1-1): DTGVSQNPRHKITKRGQNVTFRCDPISEHNRLYWYRQTLGQGPEFLTYFQNEAQLEKSRLLSDRFSAERPKGSFSTLEIQRTEQGDSAMYLCASSLVQNTEAFFGQGTRLTVV.

The sample holds many counts of this clonotype. The chain links TRBV5-1 to TRBJ1-1; D uncertain. Trimming took off 0 bases at V and 1 base at J, with 16 bases between the two ends. The CDR3 spans 17 residues. The V gene's germline CDR1 is SGHRS and CDR2 YFSETQ. CDR3 nucleotide sequence: TGCGCCAGCAGCTTGGCACCAGCCCTCCCATCGAACACTGAAGCTTTCTTT. Its translation: CASSLAPALPSNTEAFF.

This clonotype was detected ten times or more. The chain links TRBV2 to TRBJ1-2, with D possibly matching TRBD1 (5 bases). Germline V gives CDR1 SNHLY, CDR2 FYNNEI. CDR3 size: 16 residues. The V and J ends lost 5 bases and 5 bases respectively, with 21 bases between them. CDR3 DNA sequence: TGTGCCAGCAGTTTAAGATCCACAGGTCTACGGTATGGCTACACCTTC. It translates to CASSLRSTGLRYGYTF.

This clonotype came up many times. V gene TRBV7-2 combines with J gene TRBJ1-5; D is uncertain. V was shortened by 4 bases and J by 1 base, with 5 bases between the two germline ends. The CDR3 is 13 residues long. The germline V gene encodes CDR1 SGHTA and CDR2 FQGNSA. In DNA, the CDR3 is TGTGCCAGCAGCTCTTCGAGCAATCAGCCCCAGCATTTT. Protein: CASSSSSNQPQHF.

This clonotype was recorded at least ten times. The chain carries TRBV15 and TRBJ2-7; TRBD1 agrees at 8 bases. CDR3 length: 15 residues. The junction had 5 bases not matched to a gene; V was cut back by 0 bases and J by 4 bases. The germline V gene has CDR1 LNHNV and CDR2 YYDKDF (reference sequence). For the CDR3, the DNA is TGTGCCACCAGCAGAGAGGCAGGGGGCTTTTACGAGCAGTACTTC. It is translated as CATSREAGGFYEQYF.

This clonotype is labeled medium-sized. The chain recombines TRBV24-1 with TRBJ2-3; D unresolved. This CDR3 contains 14 residues. Germline V gene data show CDR1 as KGHDR and CDR2 as SFDVKD. Trimming cost V 0 bases and J 4 bases, with 7 bases left between them. The CDR3 sequence: CATSDLQVSDTQYF. The CDR3 DNA follows: TGTGCCACCAGTGATTTGCAAGTGTCAGATACGCAGTATTTT.

Points on this clonotype: A read error may be the cause here, since a much bigger clone is one base away. V and J are TRBV14 and TRBJ1-5, with unresolved D. In germline, CDR1 is SGHDN, CDR2 FVKESK. CDR3 length: 14 amino acids. CDR3 protein: CASSSSSSNQPHHF. The CDR3 DNA is TGTGCCAGCAGCTCATCTTCTAGCAATCAGCCCCATCATTTT.